These T cell receptor beta chains were read from a single sample in a study of identical twins. TCRdb reprocessed the 5' RACE reads via MiXCR and lists one record per CDR3 protein. The sample contains about 470,000 distinct CDR3 sequences, about 24% of which appear only once. These data also featured in a second study, about T cells expressing NK-cell markers.

The sequenced sample was CD4+ T cells sorted from blood. The receptors stem from a woman between 18 and 29 years old in good health. Each CDR3 is given with its conserved first and last residue. A D gene is named only where the DNA matches it firmly. For some rows the clone size is stated as once, few or many, or as a class when expanded; others skip it.

d_gene	abundance	v_gene	j_gene	CDR3aa	CDR3nt
NA	NA	TRBV20-1	TRBJ2-7	CSAPLRGPNSYEQYF	TGCAGTGCCCCCCTTAGAGGGCCGAACTCCTACGAGCAGTACTTC
NA	NA	TRBV30	TRBJ1-4	CAWSVRDEKLFF	TGTGCCTGGAGTGTAAGGGACGAAAAACTGTTTTTT
TRBD1	NA	TRBV28	TRBJ2-7	CASTPRGTGLSEQYF	TGTGCCAGCACTCCAAGAGGGACAGGGCTCTCCGAGCAGTACTTC
NA	NA	TRBV20-1	TRBJ2-7	CSAGQYEQYF	TGCAGTGCTGGACAATACGAGCAGTACTTC
NA	many	TRBV20-1	TRBJ1-1	CSAMEDSMNTEAFF	TGCAGTGCCATGGAGGACAGCATGAACACTGAAGCTTTCTTT
TRBD1	few	TRBV5-1	TRBJ2-3	CASSSLDRGLGDTQYF	TGCGCCAGCAGTTCCCTGGACAGGGGCCTAGGGGATACGCAGTATTTT
NA	NA	TRBV12-3/TRBV12-4	TRBJ2-7	CASRKSGSYEQYF	TGTGCCAGCAGGAAATCCGGGTCCTACGAGCAGTACTTC
NA	few	TRBV6-5	TRBJ2-2	CASSYLGTGELFF	TGTGCCAGCAGTTACTTGGGGACCGGGGAGCTGTTTTTT
NA	NA	TRBV29-1	TRBJ1-4	CSIRQVNEKLFF	TGCAGCATCCGACAGGTTAATGAAAAACTGTTTTTT
TRBD2	NA	TRBV29-1	TRBJ2-1	CSGRGTSETYNEQFF	TGCAGCGGACGAGGGACTAGTGAAACCTACAATGAGCAGTTCTTC